Described below is a single T cell receptor beta chain sequence and its context. This clonotype was observed many times. Its binding antigen is unknown. No base quality values were provided; no much bigger clone lies one nucleotide off. V loses 1 base of germline sequence and J loses 4 bases, and the interval between the two ends is 15 bases. The CDR3 contains 16 residues, cysteine and phenylalanine counted. The only DNA kept is the CDR3, 48 bases in frame from the first base. For CDR1 and CDR2, the germline V gene lists LGHNA and YNFKEQ. Reading the label with the study, this specimen's treatment or condition is: allogeneic hematopoietic cell transplantation with graft depleted of TCRalphabeta T cells and CD19 B cells. The transplant recipients were children given TCRalphabeta/CD19-depleted allogeneic hematopoietic cell grafts. The library relied on PCR. Sequenced on an Illumina HiSeq 2500. Molecular barcoding was employed in the preparation of TCR libraries, with unique molecular identifiers being used to normalize TCRbeta repertoire quantification. TCRdb reprocessed the public reads (quality trimming at Q25 with fastp, clone calling with MiXCR) and kept in-frame beta chains. CDR3 protein sequences are deduplicated, and each keeps its most common genes and DNA. The sample has around 300,000 distinct CDR3 sequences on record, nearly 8% of them singletons. Over 7.5% of the sample belongs to the ten largest clones.

The data are from a study of T-cell reconstitution after alpha-beta-depleted transplantation in children listed by TCRdb under 2016. Context from the whole study: The study quantitatively tracked T-cell immune reconstitution after TCRalphabeta/CD19-depleted allogeneic hematopoietic cell transplantation in children using TCR repertoire profiling.

Study-wide conclusions, independent of this receptor: Over subsequent months, a decline in hyperexpanded clone frequencies was noted, and after one year, T-cell counts and TCRbeta diversity were mostly ascribed to newly produced T cells. Apparently early alphabetaT-cell count recovery about two months after transplant reportedly relied on only several hundred rapidly expanded clones derived from non-depleted graft cells. In some patients, the high TCRbeta diversity seen at day 60 was put down to recipient T cells and intrathymic progenitors that had survived conditioning.

The receptor was isolated from a female patient aged 2-9 years who had a stem cell transplant for Fanconi anemia, so the T cells may come from the graft donor. Specimen: peripheral blood, collected 360 days after TCRalphabeta/CD19-depleted stem cell transplant. The chain couples TRBV4-2 to TRBJ2-3; the D call is tentative, TRBD1 or TRBD2, as each matches 5 bases. Here is the DNA: TGTGCCAGCAGCCAAGGGGCAGGGCTAGCCGCAGATACGCAGTATTTT. The resulting protein is CASSQGAGLAADTQYF.